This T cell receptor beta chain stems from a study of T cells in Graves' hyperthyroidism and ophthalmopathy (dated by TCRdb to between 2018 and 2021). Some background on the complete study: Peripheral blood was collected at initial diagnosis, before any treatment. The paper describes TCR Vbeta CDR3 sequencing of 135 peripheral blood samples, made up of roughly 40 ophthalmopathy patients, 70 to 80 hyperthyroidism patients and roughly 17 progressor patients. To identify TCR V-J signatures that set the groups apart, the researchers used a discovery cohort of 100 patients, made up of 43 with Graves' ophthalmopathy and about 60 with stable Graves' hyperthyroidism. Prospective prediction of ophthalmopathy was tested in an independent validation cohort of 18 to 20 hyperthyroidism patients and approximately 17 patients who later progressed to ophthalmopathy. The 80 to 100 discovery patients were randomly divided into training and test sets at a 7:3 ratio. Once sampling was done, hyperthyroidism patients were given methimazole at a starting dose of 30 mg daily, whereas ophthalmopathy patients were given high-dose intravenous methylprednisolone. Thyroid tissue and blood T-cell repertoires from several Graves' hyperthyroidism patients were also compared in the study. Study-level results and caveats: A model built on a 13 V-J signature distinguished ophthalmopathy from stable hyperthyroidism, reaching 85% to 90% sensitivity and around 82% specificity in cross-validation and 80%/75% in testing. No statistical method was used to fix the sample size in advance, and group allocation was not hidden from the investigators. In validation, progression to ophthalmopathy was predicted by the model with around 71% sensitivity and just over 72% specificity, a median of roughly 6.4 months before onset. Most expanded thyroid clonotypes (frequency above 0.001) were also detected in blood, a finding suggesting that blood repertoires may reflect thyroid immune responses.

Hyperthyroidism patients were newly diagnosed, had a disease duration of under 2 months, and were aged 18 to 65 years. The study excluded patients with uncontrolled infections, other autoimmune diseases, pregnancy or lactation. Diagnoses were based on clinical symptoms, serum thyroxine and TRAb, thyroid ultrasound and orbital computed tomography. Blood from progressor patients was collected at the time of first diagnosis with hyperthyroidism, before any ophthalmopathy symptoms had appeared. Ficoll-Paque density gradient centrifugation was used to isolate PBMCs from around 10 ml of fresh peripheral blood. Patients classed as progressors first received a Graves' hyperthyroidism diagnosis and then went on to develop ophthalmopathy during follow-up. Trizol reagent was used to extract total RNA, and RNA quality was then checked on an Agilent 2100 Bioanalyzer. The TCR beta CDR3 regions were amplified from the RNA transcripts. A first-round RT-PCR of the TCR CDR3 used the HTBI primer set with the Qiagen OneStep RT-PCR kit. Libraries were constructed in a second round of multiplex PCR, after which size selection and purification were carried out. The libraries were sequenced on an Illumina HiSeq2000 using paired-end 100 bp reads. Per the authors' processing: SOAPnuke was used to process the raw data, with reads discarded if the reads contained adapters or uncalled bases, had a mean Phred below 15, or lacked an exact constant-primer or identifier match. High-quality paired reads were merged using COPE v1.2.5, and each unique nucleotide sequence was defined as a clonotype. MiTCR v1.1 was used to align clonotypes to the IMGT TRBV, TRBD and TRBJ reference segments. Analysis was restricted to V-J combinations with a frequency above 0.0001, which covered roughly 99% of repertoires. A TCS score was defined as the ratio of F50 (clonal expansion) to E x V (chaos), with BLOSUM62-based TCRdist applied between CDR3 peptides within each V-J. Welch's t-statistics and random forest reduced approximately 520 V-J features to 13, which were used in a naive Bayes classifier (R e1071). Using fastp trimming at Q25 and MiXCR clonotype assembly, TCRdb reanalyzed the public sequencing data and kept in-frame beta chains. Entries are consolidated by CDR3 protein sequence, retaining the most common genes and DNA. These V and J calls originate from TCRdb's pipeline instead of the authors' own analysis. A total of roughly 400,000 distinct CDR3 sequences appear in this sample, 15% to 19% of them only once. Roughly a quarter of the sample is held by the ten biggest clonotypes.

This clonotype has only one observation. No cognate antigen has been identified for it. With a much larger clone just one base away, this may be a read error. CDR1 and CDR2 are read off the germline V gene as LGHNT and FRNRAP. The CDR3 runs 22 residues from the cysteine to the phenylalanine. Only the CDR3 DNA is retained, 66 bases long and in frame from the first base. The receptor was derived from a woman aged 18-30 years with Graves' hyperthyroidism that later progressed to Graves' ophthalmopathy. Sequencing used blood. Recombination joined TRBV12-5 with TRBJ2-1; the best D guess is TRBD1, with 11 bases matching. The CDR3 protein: CASGLARKGQGGEREGYNGQFF. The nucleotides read TGTGCTAGTGGTTTGGCCCGGAAGGGACAGGGGGGTGAGCGGGAGGGTTACAATGGGCAGTTCTTC.